These T cell receptor beta chains were read from a single sample in a study of blood T cells in healthy people across ages. TCRdb redid the calling of the 5' RACE reads with MiXCR, one entry per CDR3 protein. The table records about a million distinct CDR3 sequences, about 44% of them present only once. Sequencing used blood. These TCRs come from a man aged 30 to 39 in good health. CDR3s leave out the opening cysteine and the closing phenylalanine or tryptophan. The order of the fields is V gene, J gene, CDR3 protein.

TRBV29-1	TRBJ2-1	SVEPASSYNEQF
TRBV7-9	TRBJ2-7	ASSLGQSYCEQY
TRBV25-1	TRBJ2-7	ASSEYGQGRNEQY
TRBV20-1	TRBJ2-3	SARQGWTGTDTQY
TRBV30	TRBJ1-2	AWRRGGGGGYT
TRBV29-1	TRBJ2-1	SVLGYSYNEQF
TRBV29-1	TRBJ2-7	SVVRDLNSYEQY
TRBV12-3/TRBV12-4	TRBJ1-2	ASSQRQSYGYT
TRBV27	TRBJ2-1	ASSLWEGCEQF
TRBV7-9	TRBJ2-3	ASTGATDTQY
TRBV7-2	TRBJ2-7	ASSFGTTPYEQY